A single T cell receptor beta chain is shown here with its context. V was clipped by 3 bases and J by 4 bases, with 19 bases between them. The germline CDR1 and CDR2 sequences are ENHRY and SYGVKD. The CDR3 totals 16 residues. The data originate from a study of blood T cell repertoires in COVID-19. Study-wide context: PBMCs, B-cell-depleted T cells, or T cells provided the cDNA or gDNA that made up the material.

Original methodology: The assay estimated nucleated cells by amplifying reference gene primers. The assay was immunoSEQ multiplex PCR, and TCRdb's table has in-frame clones only and misses some. V, J and clone size were drawn from that table, and D and trimming were deduced from the DNA. This table has approximately 94,000 clones, about 80% appearing once. This TCR was recovered from a man in his 70s with active or convalescent COVID-19. The rearrangement joins TRBV10-3 to TRBJ2-7; a weak D match, TRBD1 (5 bases). Sequencing was done on a sample of peripheral blood. The CDR3 nucleotides are TGTGCCATCAGTGAAAGCTCAGGGCATTTTATTTACGAGCAGTACTTC. Residues: CAISESSGHFIYEQYF.